The source of this TCR beta chain is a study of shared T cell receptors in the human thymus. The assay was immunoSEQ multiplex PCR, and TCRdb's table has in-frame clones only and misses some. The repertoire consists of over 350,000 clones, with approximately 95% occurring once and the leading ten covering approximately 0.02%. The ends were cut back, 0 bases at V and 5 bases at J, with 9 bases in the middle. This CDR3 contains 13 residues. CDR1 is SGHKS and CDR2 is YYEKEE in the germline V gene (reference sequence). The material sequenced was thymocytes. The receptor comes from a human donor. J is TRBJ2-7 and V is TRBV5-5, with D unclear. CDR3 loop: CASSLARKDEQYF. As DNA, the CDR3 is TGTGCCAGCAGCTTGGCCCGGAAAGACGAGCAGTACTTC.